The clone carrying this TCR beta chain was picked up a small number of times. Its matching antigen is unknown. Libraries of TCR beta came from iRepertoire HTBI primers plus Arm-PCR of CDR3 regions. TCRdb called the multiplex PCR reads again in MiXCR, with one record for every CDR3 protein. Here the sample spans fewer than 550,000 distinct CDR3 sequences, 20% to 25% being singletons. The sample's time point: persistent/refractory GD, antithyroid drugs over 5 years with positive TRAb. There was RNA extracted from PBMCs, and the TCR library was made from it. Looked up from germline, CDR1 is ENHRY and CDR2 is SYGVKD. The CDR3 runs to 13 residues. V was trimmed by 3 bases and J by 7 bases, leaving 7 bases between them. These data are taken from a study of regulatory T cells in long-lasting Graves disease. Study-wide points: Whereas new patients shared 966 public clonotypes, persistent patients shared more, at 2,500 to 3,500.

This TCR derives from a female donor with Graves disease. The sample was peripheral blood mononuclear cells (PBMCs), taken when the disease was refractory, from a patient treated with antithyroid drugs. The chain carries TRBV10-3 and TRBJ1-6; no definite D call. The CDR3 DNA is TGTGCCATCAGTGAAGCACGGAATTCACCCCTCCACTTT. The encoded protein is CAISEARNSPLHF.